This TCR beta chain was identified in a study of cytotoxic CD8 clonotypes in ibrutinib-treated CLL. Background on the study: A median around twelve months of treatment, range 6 to 36, preceded the collection of response samples.

The J segment lost 6 bases and the V segment lost 4 bases, leaving 8 bases of the junction unmatched. CDR3 size: 15 residues. Germline V lookup: CDR1 LNHDA, CDR2 SQIVND (reference sequence). Points from the study as a whole: Clonality increased at ibrutinib response, then returned toward baseline at progression. The study found baseline clonality above age-matched healthy donors, tracking circulating CD8+ T-cell counts.

Sequencing was designed to attain a depth spanning 1 in 200,000 to 1 in 1 million T cells. TCRdb's copy holds only in-frame clones and misses some; the assay was immunoSEQ multiplex PCR. The repertoire holds under 300,000 clones, roughly 74% seen once, with roughly 15% in the top ten. Comment on this clone: Its antigen is not identified.

The chain carries TRBV19 and TRBJ2-5, with TRBD1 matching over 10 bases. This clonotype was sampled from a human donor with chronic lymphocytic leukemia. The sequences come from PBMCs, collected after 24 months of ibrutinib treatment. The chain's CDR3 is CASSTGQGGWKTQYF. CDR3 coding DNA: TGTGCCAGTAGTACAGGACAGGGGGGCTGGAAGACCCAGTACTTC.